This T cell receptor beta chain stems from a study of CD8+ T cells in alopecia areata. Study-level background: Patients received oral tofacitinib, 5 to 10 mg twice daily, for moderate-to-severe alopecia areata.

V was clipped by 3 bases and J by 1 base, with 10 bases between them. From germline, CDR1 is SGHDN and CDR2 FVKESK. This CDR3 comprises 14 residues. Sequencing relied on a cDNA template that was reverse transcribed from extracted RNA. The assay was immunoSEQ multiplex PCR, and TCRdb's table has in-frame clones only and misses some. The sample holds some 130,000 clones; about 50% are singletons and the top ten take about 17%. As to this clone: In the same sample, other DNA sequences code for this CDR3.

This rearrangement joins TRBV14 to TRBJ2-7, with D perhaps matching TRBD1 (6 bases). This sequence originates from a human donor with alopecia areata. The sample here was CD8+ T cells sorted from blood, taken at week 0. The CDR3 coding sequence is TGTGCCAGCAGCCAGGAGAGGGGGTCCTACGAGCAGTACTTC. It yields the protein CASSQERGSYEQYF. Drawing the rest from reference TRBV14 and TRBJ2-7, the complete variable domain is EAGVTQFPSHSVIEKGQTVTLRCDPISGHDNLYWYRRVMGKEIKFLLHFVKESKQDESGMPNNRFLAERTGGTYSTLKVQPAELEDSGVYFCASSQERGSYEQYFGPGTRLTVT.